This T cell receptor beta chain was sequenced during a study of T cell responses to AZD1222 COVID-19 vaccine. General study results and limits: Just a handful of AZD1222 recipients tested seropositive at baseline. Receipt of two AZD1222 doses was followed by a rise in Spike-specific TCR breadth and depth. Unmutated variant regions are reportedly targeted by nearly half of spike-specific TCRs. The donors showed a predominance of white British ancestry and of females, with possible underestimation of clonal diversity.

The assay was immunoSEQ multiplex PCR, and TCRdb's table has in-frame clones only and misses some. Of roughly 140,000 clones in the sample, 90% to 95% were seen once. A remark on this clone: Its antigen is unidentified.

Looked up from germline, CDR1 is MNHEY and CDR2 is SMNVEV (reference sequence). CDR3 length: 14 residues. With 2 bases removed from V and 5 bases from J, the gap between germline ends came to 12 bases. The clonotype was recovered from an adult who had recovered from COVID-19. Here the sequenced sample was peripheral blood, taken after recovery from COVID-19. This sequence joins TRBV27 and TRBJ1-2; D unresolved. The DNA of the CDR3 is TGTGCCAGCAGTTTAAAGCAGGCAGTATATGGCTACACCTTC. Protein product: CASSLKQAVYGYTF.